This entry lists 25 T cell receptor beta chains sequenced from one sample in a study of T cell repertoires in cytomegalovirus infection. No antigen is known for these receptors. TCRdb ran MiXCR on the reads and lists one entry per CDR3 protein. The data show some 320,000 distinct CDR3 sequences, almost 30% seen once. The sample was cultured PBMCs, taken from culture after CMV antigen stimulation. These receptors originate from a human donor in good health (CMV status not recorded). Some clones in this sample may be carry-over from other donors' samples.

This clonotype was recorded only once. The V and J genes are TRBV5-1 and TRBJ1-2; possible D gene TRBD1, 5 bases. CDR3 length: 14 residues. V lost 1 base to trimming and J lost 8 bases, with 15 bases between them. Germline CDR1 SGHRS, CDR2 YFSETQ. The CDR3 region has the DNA TGCGCCAGCAGCTTGACAGGTCCGGGGTTAGGCTACACCTTC. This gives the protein CASSLTGPGLGYTF.

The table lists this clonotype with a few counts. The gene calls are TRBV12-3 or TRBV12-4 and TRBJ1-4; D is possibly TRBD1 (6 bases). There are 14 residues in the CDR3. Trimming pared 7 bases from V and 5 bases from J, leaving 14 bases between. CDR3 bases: TGTGCCAGCACCCTTCTGGGGGCGAATGAAAAACTGTTTTTT. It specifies CASTLLGANEKLFF.

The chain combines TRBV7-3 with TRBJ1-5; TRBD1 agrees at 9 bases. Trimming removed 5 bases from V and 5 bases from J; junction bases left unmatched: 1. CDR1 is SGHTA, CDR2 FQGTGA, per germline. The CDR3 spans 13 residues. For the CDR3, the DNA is TGTGCCAGCAGCAGACAGGGGGATCAGCCCCAGCATTTT. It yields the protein CASSRQGDQPQHF.

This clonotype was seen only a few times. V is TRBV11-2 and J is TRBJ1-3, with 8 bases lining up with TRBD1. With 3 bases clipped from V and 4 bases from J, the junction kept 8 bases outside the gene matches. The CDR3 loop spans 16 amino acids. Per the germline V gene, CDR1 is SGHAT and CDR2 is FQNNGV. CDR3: CASSFTGGSSGNTIYF. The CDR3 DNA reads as TGTGCCAGCAGCTTTACAGGGGGTTCCTCCGGAAACACCATATATTTT.

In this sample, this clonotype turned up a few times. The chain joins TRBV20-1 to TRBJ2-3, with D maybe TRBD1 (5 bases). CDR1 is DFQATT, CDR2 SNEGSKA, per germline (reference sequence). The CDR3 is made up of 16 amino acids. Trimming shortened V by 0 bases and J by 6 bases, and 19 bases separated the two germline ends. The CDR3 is CSARDLGQGLGDTQYF. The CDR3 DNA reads TGCAGTGCTAGAGATTTGGGTCAGGGTCTGGGCGATACGCAGTATTTT.

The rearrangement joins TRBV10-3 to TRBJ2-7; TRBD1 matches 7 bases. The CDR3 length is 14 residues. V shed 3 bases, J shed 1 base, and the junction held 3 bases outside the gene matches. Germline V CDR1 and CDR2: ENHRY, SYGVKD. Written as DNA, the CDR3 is TGTGCCATCAGTGACGACAGGGTTTCCTACGAGCAGTACTTC. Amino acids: CAISDDRVSYEQYF.

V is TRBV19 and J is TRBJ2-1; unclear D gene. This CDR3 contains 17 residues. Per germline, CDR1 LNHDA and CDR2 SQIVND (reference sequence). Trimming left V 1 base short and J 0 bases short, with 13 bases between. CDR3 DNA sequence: TGTGCCAGTAGTATAGCCGGCCCGACCCTCTCCTACAATGAGCAGTTCTTC. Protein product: CASSIAGPTLSYNEQFF.

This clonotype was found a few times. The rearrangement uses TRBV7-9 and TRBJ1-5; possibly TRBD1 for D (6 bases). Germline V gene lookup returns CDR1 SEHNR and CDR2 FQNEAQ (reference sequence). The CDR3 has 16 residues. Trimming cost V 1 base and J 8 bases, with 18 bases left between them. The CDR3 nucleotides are TGTGCCAGCAGCTTAGGTGAGGGGGTTCTAAGTAAGCCCCAGCATTTT. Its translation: CASSLGEGVLSKPQHF. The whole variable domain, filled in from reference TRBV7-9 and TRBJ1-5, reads DTGVSQNPRHKITKRGQNVTFRCDPISEHNRLYWYRQTLGQGPEFLTYFQNEAQLEKSRLLSDRFSAERPKGSFSTLEIQRTEQGDSAMYLCASSLGEGVLSKPQHFGDGTRLSIL.

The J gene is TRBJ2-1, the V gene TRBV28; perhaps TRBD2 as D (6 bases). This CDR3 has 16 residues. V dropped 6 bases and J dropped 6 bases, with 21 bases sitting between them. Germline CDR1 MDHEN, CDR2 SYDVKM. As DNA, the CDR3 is TGTGCCAGCAGACGGTGGGGGGTACGGCGGTTCAATGAGCAGTTCTTC. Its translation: CASRRWGVRRFNEQFF.

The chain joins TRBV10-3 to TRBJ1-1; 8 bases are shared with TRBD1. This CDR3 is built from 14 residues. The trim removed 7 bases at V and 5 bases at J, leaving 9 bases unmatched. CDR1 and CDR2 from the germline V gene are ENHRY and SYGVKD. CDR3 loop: CAITSDRVGTEAFF. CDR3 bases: TGTGCCATCACCTCGGACAGGGTAGGGACTGAAGCTTTCTTT.

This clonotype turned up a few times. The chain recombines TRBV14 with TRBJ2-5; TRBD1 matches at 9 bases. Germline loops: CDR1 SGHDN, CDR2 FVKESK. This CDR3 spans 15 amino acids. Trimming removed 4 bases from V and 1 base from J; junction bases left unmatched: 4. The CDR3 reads CASSLTGGLQETQYF. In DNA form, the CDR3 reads TGTGCCAGCAGCCTTACAGGGGGCCTCCAAGAGACCCAGTACTTC.

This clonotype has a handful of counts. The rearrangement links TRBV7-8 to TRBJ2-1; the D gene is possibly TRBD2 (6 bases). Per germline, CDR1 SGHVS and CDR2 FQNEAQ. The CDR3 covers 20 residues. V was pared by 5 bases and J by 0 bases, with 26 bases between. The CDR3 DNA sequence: TGTGCCAGCAGCAATCCGGGACTCCCCCACCTAATGGGCTCCTACAATGAGCAGTTCTTC. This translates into CASSNPGLPHLMGSYNEQFF.

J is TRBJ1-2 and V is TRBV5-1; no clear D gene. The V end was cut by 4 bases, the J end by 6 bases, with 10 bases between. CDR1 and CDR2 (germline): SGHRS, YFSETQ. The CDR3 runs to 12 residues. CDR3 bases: TGCGCCAGCAGCCAAAACAAGGATGGCTACACCTTC. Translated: CASSQNKDGYTF.

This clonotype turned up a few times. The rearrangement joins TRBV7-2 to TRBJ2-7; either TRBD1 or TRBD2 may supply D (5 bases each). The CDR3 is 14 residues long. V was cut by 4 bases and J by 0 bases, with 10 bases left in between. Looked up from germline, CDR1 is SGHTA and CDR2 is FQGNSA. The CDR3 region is CASSSGRGSYEQYV. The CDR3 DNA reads TGTGCCAGCAGCTCGGGACGTGGCTCCTACGAGCAGTACGTC.

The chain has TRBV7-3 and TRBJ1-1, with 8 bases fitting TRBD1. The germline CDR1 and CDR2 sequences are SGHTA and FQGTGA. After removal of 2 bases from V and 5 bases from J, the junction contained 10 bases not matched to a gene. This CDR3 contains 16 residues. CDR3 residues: CASSLSTGTGGTEAFF. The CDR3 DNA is TGTGCCAGCAGCTTATCTACCGGGACAGGAGGTACTGAAGCTTTCTTT.

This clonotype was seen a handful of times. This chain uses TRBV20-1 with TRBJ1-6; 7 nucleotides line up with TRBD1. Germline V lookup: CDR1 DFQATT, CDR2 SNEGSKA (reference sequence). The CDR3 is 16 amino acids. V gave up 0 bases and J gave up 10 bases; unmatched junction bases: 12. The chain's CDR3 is CSAREQPGQLKSPLHF. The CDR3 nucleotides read TGCAGTGCTAGAGAGCAACCGGGACAGCTAAAGTCACCCCTCCACTTT.

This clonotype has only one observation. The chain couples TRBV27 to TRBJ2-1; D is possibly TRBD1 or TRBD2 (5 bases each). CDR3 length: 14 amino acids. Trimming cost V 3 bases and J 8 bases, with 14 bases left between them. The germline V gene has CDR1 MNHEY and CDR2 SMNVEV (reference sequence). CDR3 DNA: TGTGCCAGCAGTTTCGATCCTCGGGACCATGAGCAGTTCTTC. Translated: CASSFDPRDHEQFF.

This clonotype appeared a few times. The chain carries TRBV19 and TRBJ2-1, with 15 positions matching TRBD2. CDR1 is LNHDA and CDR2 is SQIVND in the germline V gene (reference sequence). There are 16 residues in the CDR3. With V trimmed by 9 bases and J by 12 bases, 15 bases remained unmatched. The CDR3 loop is CASTPAGLAGGSGQFF. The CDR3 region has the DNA TGTGCCAGCACACCCGCAGGACTAGCGGGAGGGAGTGGGCAGTTCTTC.

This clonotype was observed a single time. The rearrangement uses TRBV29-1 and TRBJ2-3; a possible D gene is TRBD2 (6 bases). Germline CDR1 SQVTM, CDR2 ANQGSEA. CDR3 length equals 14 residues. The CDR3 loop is CMSSAGTLGDTQYF. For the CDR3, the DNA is TGCATGTCGTCAGCGGGTACGCTTGGAGATACGCAGTATTTT.

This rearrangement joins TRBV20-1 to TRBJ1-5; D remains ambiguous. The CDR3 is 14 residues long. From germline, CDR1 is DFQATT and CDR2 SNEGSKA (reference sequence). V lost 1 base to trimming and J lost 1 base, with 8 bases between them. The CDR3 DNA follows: TGCAGTGCTAGAGTGTTGAACAGCAATCAGCCCCAGCATTTT. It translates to CSARVLNSNQPQHF.

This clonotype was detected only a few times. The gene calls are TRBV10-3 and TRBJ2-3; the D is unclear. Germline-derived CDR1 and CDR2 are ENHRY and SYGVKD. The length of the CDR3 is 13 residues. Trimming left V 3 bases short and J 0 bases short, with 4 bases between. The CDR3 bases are TGTGCCATCAGTGAATGGAGCACAGATACGCAGTATTTT. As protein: CAISEWSTDTQYF.

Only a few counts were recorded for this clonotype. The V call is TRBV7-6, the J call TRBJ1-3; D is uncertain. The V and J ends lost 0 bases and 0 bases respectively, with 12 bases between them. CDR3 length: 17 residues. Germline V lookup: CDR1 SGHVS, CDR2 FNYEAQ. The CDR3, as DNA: TGTGCCAGCAGCTTAGCCGCCGGCCTCGTCTCTGGAAACACCATATATTTT. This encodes CASSLAAGLVSGNTIYF.

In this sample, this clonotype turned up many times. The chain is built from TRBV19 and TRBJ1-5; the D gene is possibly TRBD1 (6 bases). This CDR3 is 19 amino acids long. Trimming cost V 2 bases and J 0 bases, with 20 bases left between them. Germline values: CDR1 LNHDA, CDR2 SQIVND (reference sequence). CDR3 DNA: TGTGCCAGTAGTATATCATCCAAGACAGGAGGCAATAGCAATCAGCCCCAGCATTTT. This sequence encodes CASSISSKTGGNSNQPQHF.

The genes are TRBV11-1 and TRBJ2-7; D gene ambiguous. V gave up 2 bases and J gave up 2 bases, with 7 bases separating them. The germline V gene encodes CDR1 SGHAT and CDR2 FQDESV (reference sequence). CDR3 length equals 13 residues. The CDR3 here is CASSLTVAYEQYF. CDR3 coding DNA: TGTGCCAGCAGCTTAACGGTAGCCTACGAGCAGTACTTC.

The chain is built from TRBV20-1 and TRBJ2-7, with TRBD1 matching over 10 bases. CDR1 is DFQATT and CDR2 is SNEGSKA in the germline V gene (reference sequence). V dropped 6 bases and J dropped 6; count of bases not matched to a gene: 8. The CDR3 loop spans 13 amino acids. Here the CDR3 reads CSAATGGASEQYF. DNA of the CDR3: TGCAGTGCCGCGACAGGGGGCGCTTCCGAGCAGTACTTC.